The 19 T cell receptor beta chains below come from one sample, sequenced in a study of blood T cell repertoires in COVID-19. Assay: immunoSEQ multiplex PCR; the TCRdb copy retains only in-frame clones and omits some. This sample carries under 100,000 clones, 81% of them seen once, and the ten largest clones take 20% to 25%. The source material was peripheral blood. These receptors were collected from an elderly man with active or convalescent COVID-19.

This clone came up many times. The chain couples TRBV6-1 to TRBJ1-6; D remains unclear. The CDR3 spans 14 residues. Trimming removed 1 base from V and 8 bases from J, with 9 bases in between. Germline-derived CDR1 and CDR2 are MNHNS and SASEGT. The CDR3 here is CASSEGVGDSPLHF. CDR3 nucleotide sequence: TGTGCCAGCAGTGAAGGAGTCGGGGATTCACCCCTCCACTTT.

The chain recombines TRBV2 with TRBJ1-2; D ambiguous. The germline V and J ends were trimmed by 4 bases and 3 bases, with 21 bases remaining between them. Germline assignment: CDR1 SNHLY and CDR2 FYNNEI. This CDR3 is 17 amino acids long. The CDR3 here is CASSVKQWGEGDYGYTF. In nucleotides, the CDR3 is TGTGCCAGCAGTGTAAAACAGTGGGGAGAGGGAGACTATGGCTACACCTTC. The variable domain in full, with the rest retrieved from reference TRBV2 and TRBJ1-2, is EPEVTQTPSHQVTQMGQEVILRCVPISNHLYFYWYRQILGQKVEFLVSFYNNEISEKSEIFDDQFSVERPDGSNFTLKIRSTKLEDSAMYFCASSVKQWGEGDYGYTFGSGTRLTVV.

The chain joins TRBV6-4 to TRBJ2-1; the D gene is possibly TRBD1 (6 bases). The CDR3 consists of 14 residues. Trimming took 7 bases from V and 7 from J, leaving 17 bases between them. Per the germline V gene, CDR1 is MRHNA and CDR2 is SNTAGT. The CDR3, as DNA: TGTGCCAGCAACAGGGACATCGCCTCTAATGAGCAGTTCTTC. This encodes CASNRDIASNEQFF.

This chain connects TRBV5-1 to TRBJ2-2, with D tentatively TRBD2 (6 bases). The germline V and J ends were trimmed by 4 bases and 0 bases, with 13 bases remaining between them. CDR1 and CDR2 from the germline V gene are SGHRS and YFSETQ. The CDR3 is 16 amino acids. The CDR3 loop reads CASSAGPGANTGELFF. CDR3 sequence (DNA): TGCGCCAGCAGCGCCGGCCCGGGGGCGAACACCGGGGAGCTGTTTTTT. The full variable domain, in which reference TRBV5-1 and TRBJ2-2 provide the parts outside the CDR3, is KAGVTQTPRYLIKTRGQQVTLSCSPISGHRSVSWYQQTPGQGLQFLFEYFSETQRNKGNFPGRFSGRQFSNSRSEMNVSTLELGDSALYLCASSAGPGANTGELFFGEGSRLTVL.

The chain couples TRBV29-1 to TRBJ1-2; D call uncertain. There are 12 residues in the CDR3. The germline V and J ends were trimmed by 4 bases and 6 bases, with 12 bases remaining between them. Looked up from germline, CDR1 is SQVTM and CDR2 is ANQGSEA. CDR3 residues: CSVVRRTDGYTF. CDR3 nucleotide sequence: TGCAGCGTTGTCCGCCGGACTGATGGCTACACCTTC. The variable domain in full, completed from reference TRBV29-1 and TRBJ1-2, reads SAVISQKPSRDICQRGTSLTIQCQVDSQVTMMFWYRQQPGQSLTLIATANQGSEATYESGFVIDKFPISRPNLTFSTLTVSNMSPEDSSIYLCSVVRRTDGYTFGSGTRLTVV.

The V call is TRBV5-5, the J call TRBJ1-1; D might be TRBD1 (5 bases). CDR3 length: 13 residues. CDR1 and CDR2 from the germline V gene are SGHKS and YYEKEE (reference sequence). The V gene lost 4 bases and the J gene lost 10 bases, with 17 bases spanning the gap. This CDR3 is CASSPRDVRVAFF. The CDR3 DNA is TGTGCCAGCAGCCCGCGGGACGTTAGAGTAGCTTTCTTT.

V is TRBV10-1 and J is TRBJ2-1, with 7 bases that match TRBD1. The CDR3 is 15 amino acids. The germline V gene encodes CDR1 WNHNN and CDR2 SYGVQD (reference sequence). Trimming removed 4 bases from V and 4 bases from J; junction bases left unmatched: 7. CDR3 nucleotides: TGCGCCAGCAGTGTAACAGGGGCCGGGTACAATGAGCAGTTCTTC. It yields the protein CASSVTGAGYNEQFF.

The genes are TRBV11-2 and TRBJ2-5, with 8 positions matching TRBD1. The junction had 12 bases not matched to a gene; V was cut back by 3 bases and J by 3 bases. The CDR3 length is 17 residues. Germline values: CDR1 SGHAT, CDR2 FQNNGV. This CDR3 is CASSLGTGGLVEETQYF. The DNA for the CDR3 is TGTGCCAGCAGCTTGGGCACAGGGGGTCTAGTGGAAGAGACCCAGTACTTC.

The genes are TRBV5-1 and TRBJ2-7; D not resolved. Germline loops: CDR1 SGHRS, CDR2 YFSETQ. The CDR3 spans 17 residues. The V gene lost 4 bases and the J gene lost 0 bases, with 20 bases spanning the gap. CDR3 residues: CASSRAPYYDSSYEQYF. The CDR3 coding sequence is TGCGCCAGCAGCCGCGCCCCCTATTACGATTCCTCCTACGAGCAGTACTTC.

The J gene is TRBJ1-1, the V gene TRBV15; D remains ambiguous. V was shortened by 0 bases and J by 1 base, with 12 bases between the two germline ends. Germline V gene lookup returns CDR1 LNHNV and CDR2 YYDKDF (reference sequence). The CDR3 runs to 16 residues. CDR3 nucleotides: TGTGCCACCAGCAGAGATCGGAGAGCCGAGAACACTGAAGCTTTCTTT. As protein: CATSRDRRAENTEAFF.

The chain combines TRBV12-5 with TRBJ1-3, with no clear D. Germline assignment: CDR1 LGHNT and CDR2 FRNRAP. The CDR3 sequence is 15 residues long. V shed 6 bases and J shed 4 bases, with 16 bases lying between them. The DNA for the CDR3 is TGTGCTAGTGGCACTTCGGGGTTACGCGGAAACACCATATATTTT. This gives the protein CASGTSGLRGNTIYF.

The gene calls are TRBV10-1 and TRBJ2-5; TRBD2 aligns across 13 bases. The CDR3 is 15 amino acids. V dropped 5 bases and J dropped 2; count of bases not matched to a gene: 2. Germline V CDR1 and CDR2: WNHNN, SYGVQD (reference sequence). This chain's CDR3 is CASSRGLAGQETQYF. The CDR3 DNA is TGCGCCAGCAGTCGGGGACTAGCGGGGCAAGAGACCCAGTACTTC.

The chain joins TRBV24-1 to TRBJ1-4; D unresolved. Trimming left V 3 bases short and J 6 bases short, with 7 bases between. Germline values: CDR1 KGHDR, CDR2 SFDVKD. The CDR3 runs 13 residues. CDR3 sequence (DNA): TGTGCCACCAGTGATCCCGGTTATGAAAAACTGTTTTTT. Its protein product is CATSDPGYEKLFF.

The J gene is TRBJ2-7, the V gene TRBV11-3; perhaps TRBD2 as D (7 bases). Germline V gives CDR1 SGHNT, CDR2 YENEEA. The V end was cut by 4 bases, the J end by 10 bases, with 17 bases between. The CDR3 contains 13 residues. CDR3 loop: CASSSGQTSNQYF. CDR3 sequence (DNA): TGTGCCAGCAGCTCCGGACAGACTAGCAATCAGTACTTC.

V and J are TRBV6-2 or TRBV6-3 and TRBJ2-6, with D hard to call. The germline gives CDR1 MNHEY, CDR2 SVGEGT. The CDR3 is 14 amino acids. Deletions cut 6 bases from V and 2 bases from J, with 8 bases between. CDR3 sequence (DNA): TGTGCCAGCAGCACGACACCTGGGGCCAACGTCCTGACTTTC. Its protein product is CASSTTPGANVLTF.

The chain carries TRBV29-1 and TRBJ1-5, with D possibly TRBD1 on 6 matching bases. Germline V gives CDR1 SQVTM, CDR2 ANQGSEA. CDR3 length equals 13 residues. Between the trimmed V and J ends, which lost 6 bases and 7 bases, there was a span of 16 bases. The CDR3, as DNA: TGCAGCGTAGAGACAGGAGGTGGGCAGCCCCAGCATTTT. Translating gives CSVETGGGQPQHF.

The rearrangement joins TRBV18 to TRBJ2-5; 9 bases map to TRBD1. Trimming cost V 4 bases and J 5 bases; bases outside gene matches: 5. The germline V gene encodes CDR1 KGHSH and CDR2 LQKENI. The CDR3 sequence is 14 residues long. As DNA, the CDR3 is TGTGCCAGCTCACTGGACAGGGGTTGGGAGACCCAGTACTTC. Translating gives CASSLDRGWETQYF.

The chain combines TRBV6-6 with TRBJ2-1; 8 positions match TRBD2. Germline V CDR1 and CDR2: MNHNY, SVGAGI (reference sequence). CDR3 length: 16 residues. J gave up 2 bases and V 4 bases, and 7 bases lay outside the gene matches. CDR3 sequence reads: CASSFTGGATYNEQFF. CDR3 in DNA: TGTGCCAGCAGTTTCACGGGGGGGGCGACCTACAATGAGCAGTTCTTC.

The chain employs TRBV10-3 and TRBJ1-2, with 10 bases fitting TRBD1. Germline values: CDR1 ENHRY, CDR2 SYGVKD. The CDR3 extends over 15 amino acids. V lost 6 bases to trimming and J lost 6 bases; unmatched junction nucleotides: 10. The CDR3 DNA follows: TGTGCCATCAGACAACAGAGACAGGGGGCAAATGGCTACACCTTC. Translating gives CAIRQQRQGANGYTF.